This T cell receptor beta chain derives from a study of blood T cell repertoires in COVID-19. Unmatched junction bases numbered 6, after V lost 0 bases and J lost 7 bases. CDR3 length: 16 residues. CDR1 is SGHRS and CDR2 is YFSETQ in the germline V gene. Sequencing was performed with immunoSEQ multiplex PCR; in TCRdb, only in-frame clones are kept and a portion is missing. The table shows 200,000 to 250,000 clones, with 84% occurring only once. The cohort comprised adults aged about 18 to 90 years residing in 20 to 30 US areas. Researchers sorted participants into cohorts using their self-reported clinical history.

The receptor comes from a man aged 60-69 years who had recovered from COVID-19. This chain uses TRBV5-1 with TRBJ1-4; 10 bases line up with TRBD1. Sequenced material: PBMCs or T cells enriched from blood (not recorded which). The CDR3 DNA is TGCGCCAGCAGCTTGGGACAGGGGGCCCCAATTGAAAAACTGTTTTTT. This gives the protein CASSLGQGAPIEKLFF.